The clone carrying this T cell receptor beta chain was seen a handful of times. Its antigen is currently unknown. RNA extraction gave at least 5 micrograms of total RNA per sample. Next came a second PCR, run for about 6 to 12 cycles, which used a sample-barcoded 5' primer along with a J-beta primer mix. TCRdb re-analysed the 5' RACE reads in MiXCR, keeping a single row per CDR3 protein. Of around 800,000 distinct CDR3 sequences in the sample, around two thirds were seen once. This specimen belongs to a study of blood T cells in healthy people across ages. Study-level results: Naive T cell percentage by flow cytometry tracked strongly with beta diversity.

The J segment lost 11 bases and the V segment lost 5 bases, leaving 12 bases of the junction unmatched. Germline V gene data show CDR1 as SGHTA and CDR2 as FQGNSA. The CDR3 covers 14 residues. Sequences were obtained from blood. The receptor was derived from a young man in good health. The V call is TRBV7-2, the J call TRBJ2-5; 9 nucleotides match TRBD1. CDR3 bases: TGTGCCAGCAGCGCGGACAGGGGATTTAGAAAGCAGTACTTC. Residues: CASSADRGFRKQYF.